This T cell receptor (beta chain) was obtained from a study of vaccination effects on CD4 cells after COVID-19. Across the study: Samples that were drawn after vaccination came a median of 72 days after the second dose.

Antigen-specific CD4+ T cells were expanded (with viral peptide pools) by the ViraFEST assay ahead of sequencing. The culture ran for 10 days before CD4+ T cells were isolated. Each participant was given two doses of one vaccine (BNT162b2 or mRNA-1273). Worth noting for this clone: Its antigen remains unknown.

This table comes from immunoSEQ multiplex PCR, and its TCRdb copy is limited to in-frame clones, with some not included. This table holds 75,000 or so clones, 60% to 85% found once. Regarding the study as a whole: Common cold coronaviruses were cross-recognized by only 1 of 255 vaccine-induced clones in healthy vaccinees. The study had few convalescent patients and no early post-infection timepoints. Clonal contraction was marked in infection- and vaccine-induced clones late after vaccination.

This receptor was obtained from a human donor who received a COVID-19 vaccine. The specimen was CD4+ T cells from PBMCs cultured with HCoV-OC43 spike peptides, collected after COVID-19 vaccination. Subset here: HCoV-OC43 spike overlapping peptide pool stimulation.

The chain's CDR3 is CASSIMEGPNEQFF. In DNA form, the CDR3 reads TGTGCCAGTAGTATAATGGAGGGTCCCAATGAGCAGTTCTTC. This chain uses TRBV19 with TRBJ2-1; D is possibly TRBD2 (6 bases). Trimming left V 2 bases short and J 6 bases short, with 11 bases between. CDR3 length: 14 residues. Germline CDR1 LNHDA, CDR2 SQIVND (reference sequence).